One and the same sample provided the 14 T cell receptor beta chains below, sequenced in a study of human T cells and chemical hapten exposure. Sample time point: patch test 3, about 24 weeks after DPC sensitization. Treatment of the sample: therapeutic diphenylcyclopropenone sensitization with weekly scalp DPC. TCRdb re-called the RACE reads with MiXCR, one entry per CDR3 protein. The table has about 64,000 distinct CDR3 sequences, approximately 10% seen once; the top ten hold around 2.1%. The source material was whole blood, sampled in connection with sensitization to the hapten diphenylcyclopropenone (DPC). These receptors were obtained from a woman in her 30s with alopecia areata. Some clones in this sample may be carry-over from other donors' samples.

In its sample, this clonotype was seen a few times. The CDR3 nucleotides are TGTGCCAGCAGTATGGGGGGCGCGGTCACTGAAGCTTTCTTT. As protein: CASSMGGAVTEAFF. This chain joins TRBV5-4 and TRBJ1-1; D may be TRBD1 (6 bases). Trimming cost V 5 bases and J 4 bases, with 15 bases left between them. Germline V gene sequence: CDR1 SGHNT, CDR2 YYREEE (reference sequence). The CDR3 is made up of 14 amino acids.

The table lists this clonotype with many counts. This rearrangement joins TRBV27 to TRBJ1-4, with D perhaps TRBD1 (6 bases). Germline V CDR1 and CDR2: MNHEY, SMNVEV (reference sequence). V shed 0 bases and J shed 0 bases, with 14 bases lying between them. The CDR3 totals 18 residues. CDR3 in amino acids: CASSLSRGRISTNEKLFF. The CDR3 nucleotides read TGTGCCAGCAGTTTATCGAGGGGGAGGATCTCAACTAATGAAAAACTGTTTTTT.

This clonotype was seen a few times. The rearrangement joins TRBV6-1 to TRBJ2-7; 7 bases line up with TRBD2. Trimming at V came to 6 bases and at J to 3 bases, leaving 11 bases not matched to a gene. The CDR3 runs to 15 residues. Germline CDR1 is MNHNS and CDR2 is SASEGT. CDR3: CASSLLGGGYYEQYF. The CDR3 DNA is TGTGCCAGCAGCCTTCTTGGGGGGGGATACTACGAGCAGTACTTC.

This clonotype was recorded at least ten times. The chain couples TRBV7-2 to TRBJ2-5; 8 bases map to TRBD2. Germline assignment: CDR1 SGHTA and CDR2 FQGNSA. The CDR3 covers 16 residues. Germline trimming cut 2 bases from V and 5 bases from J; bases unmatched to any gene: 10. The CDR3, as DNA: TGTGCCAGCAGCTTATTTCCCCACGGGAGGGTCGAGACCCAGTACTTC. Its translation is CASSLFPHGRVETQYF.

This clonotype showed up just a few times. The CDR3 region is CASSPLGLEQFF. DNA of the CDR3: TGTGCCAGCAGTCCCTTGGGCCTGGAGCAGTTCTTC. The V call is TRBV6-2 or TRBV6-3, the J call TRBJ2-1; D not certain. Between the trimmed V and J ends, which lost 5 bases and 10 bases, there was a span of 12 bases. Germline values: CDR1 MNHEY, CDR2 SVGEGT. The CDR3 sequence is 12 residues long.

The table lists this clonotype with many counts. This chain joins TRBV29-1 and TRBJ1-2, with unresolved D. The germline gives CDR1 SQVTM, CDR2 ANQGSEA. Trimming took 4 bases from V and 2 from J, leaving 11 bases between them. This CDR3 is built from 13 residues. CDR3 amino acids: CSVVGPTNYGYTF. The CDR3 DNA is TGCAGCGTTGTTGGACCGACAAACTATGGCTACACCTTC. Full variable domain (remainder filled in from reference TRBV29-1 and TRBJ1-2): SAVISQKPSRDICQRGTSLTIQCQVDSQVTMMFWYRQQPGQSLTLIATANQGSEATYESGFVIDKFPISRPNLTFSTLTVSNMSPEDSSIYLCSVVGPTNYGYTFGSGTRLTVV.

A remark on this clonotype: The CDR3 does not end in the conserved phenylalanine or tryptophan, so this is likely a read error. V gene TRBV6-2 or TRBV6-3 combines with J gene TRBJ1-5, with unresolved D. Germline loops: CDR1 MNHEY, CDR2 SVGEGT. This CDR3 has 13 amino acids. V dropped 5 bases and J dropped 3 bases, with 8 bases sitting between them. In DNA form, the CDR3 reads TGTGCCAGCAGTCCAACGACCAATCAGCCCCAGCATTGT. Translating it yields CASSPTTNQPQHC.

This clonotype was found a few times. The chain links TRBV20-1 to TRBJ2-7, with D possibly TRBD2 on 6 matching bases. The ends were cut back, 3 bases at V and 2 bases at J, with 17 bases in the middle. The CDR3 is 15 residues long. The V gene's germline CDR1 is DFQATT and CDR2 SNEGSKA (reference sequence). The CDR3 reads CSASSGKGLPYEQYF. The DNA for the CDR3 is TGCAGTGCTAGCTCTGGGAAGGGACTCCCCTACGAGCAGTACTTC.

This clonotype was observed at least ten times. V is TRBV27 and J is TRBJ2-7, with 8 bases lining up with TRBD2. V was clipped by 6 bases and J by 3 bases; unmatched bases: 7. The CDR3 sequence is 14 residues long. Germline-derived CDR1 and CDR2 are MNHEY and SMNVEV (reference sequence). The chain's CDR3 is CASSITSGNYEQYF. As DNA, the CDR3 is TGTGCCAGCAGCATCACTAGCGGCAACTACGAGCAGTACTTC.

This clonotype was observed a few times. This sequence joins TRBV30 and TRBJ2-5; perhaps TRBD1 as D (5 bases). In germline, CDR1 is GTSNPN, CDR2 SVGIG (reference sequence). The V gene lost 5 bases and the J gene lost 5 bases, with 9 bases spanning the gap. CDR3 length: 11 amino acids. In nucleotides, the CDR3 is TGTGCCTGGTCCCACAGGGAGACCCAGTACTTC. Translated, it gives CAWSHRETQYF.

This clonotype was observed a handful of times. The chain combines TRBV7-6 with TRBJ2-7; tentative D call: TRBD1 (5 bases). In germline, CDR1 is SGHVS, CDR2 FNYEAQ. Trimming cost V 4 bases and J 4 bases, with 17 bases left between them. The CDR3 sequence is 15 residues long. CDR3 in amino acids: CASSSPPRVSYEQYF. The CDR3 DNA sequence: TGTGCCAGCAGCTCCCCTCCCAGGGTTTCTTACGAGCAGTACTTC.

This clonotype has just a few counts. CDR3 sequence reads: CASSLRTVTNTGELFF. The DNA of the CDR3 is TGCGCCAGCAGCTTACGGACAGTTACGAACACCGGGGAGCTGTTTTTT. The rearrangement links TRBV5-1 to TRBJ2-2, with D perhaps TRBD1 (6 bases). V was pared by 2 bases and J by 0 bases, with 11 bases between. The CDR3 covers 16 residues. Germline V CDR1 and CDR2: SGHRS, YFSETQ.

This clonotype occurred many times. The genes are TRBV18 and TRBJ1-1; TRBD1 matches 8 bases. Per germline, CDR1 KGHSH and CDR2 LQKENI. This CDR3 contains 15 residues. V was clipped by 4 bases and J by 1 base; unmatched bases: 5. CDR3 bases: TGTGCCAGCTCACTCCTGACAGGGGAGAACACTGAAGCTTTCTTT. Its protein product is CASSLLTGENTEAFF.

The chain uses TRBV29-1 and TRBJ2-5; no firm D call. The CDR3 is 14 amino acids. In germline, CDR1 is SQVTM, CDR2 ANQGSEA. Trimming cost V 7 bases and J 5 bases, with 20 bases left between them. The chain's CDR3 is CSAWPSGERETQYF. CDR3 nucleotides: TGCAGCGCATGGCCCTCGGGTGAGAGGGAGACCCAGTACTTC.